The TCR beta chain under discussion was sequenced for a study of blood T cell repertoires in COVID-19. The wider study: There were acute and convalescent COVID-19 samples, and they came from the United States, Italy and Spain. The analysed material was cDNA or gDNA that came from T cells, B-cell-depleted T cells, or PBMCs.

Method: immunoSEQ multiplex PCR; TCRdb's copy keeps in-frame clones and lacks some. The sample carries some 100,000 clones, almost 90% recorded once. This CDR3 has 15 amino acids. Germline V gene sequence: CDR1 MNHEY, CDR2 SMNVEV (reference sequence). V was cut by 5 bases and J by 2 bases, with 13 bases left in between. Sequencing input: peripheral blood. This clonotype originated in a human donor in a cohort sampled during active COVID-19. This chain links TRBV27 with TRBJ2-1, with D maybe TRBD1 (6 bases). CDR3: CASSAGQNAYNEQFF. The CDR3, as DNA: TGTGCCAGCAGTGCCGGACAGAACGCCTACAATGAGCAGTTCTTC.